One sample yielded the 19 T cell receptor beta chains listed below, sequenced in a study of blood T cell repertoires in COVID-19. Here immunoSEQ multiplex PCR was the method, and the copy in TCRdb shows in-frame clones only, minus some. The sample carries about 260,000 clones, about 87% recorded once. Sequenced: peripheral blood. These receptors were taken from a woman between 70 and 85 years old with COVID-19, enrolled during active disease.

This chain uses TRBV12-3 or TRBV12-4 with TRBJ2-3, with no clear D. There are 12 residues in the CDR3. Between the trimmed V and J ends, which lost 1 base and 10 bases, there was a span of 9 bases. The CDR3 DNA follows: TGTGCCAGCAGTTTAGGCGCGACACCGCAGTATTTT. This codes for CASSLGATPQYF.

The chain couples TRBV20-1 to TRBJ2-7, with D unclear. The CDR3 consists of 11 residues. V was pared by 6 bases and J by 3 bases, with 9 bases between. Germline CDR1 DFQATT, CDR2 SNEGSKA (reference sequence). CDR3 loop: CSAIDNYEQYF. In nucleotides, the CDR3 is TGCAGTGCAATAGACAACTACGAGCAGTACTTC.

The J gene is TRBJ1-1, the V gene TRBV21-1; no DNA check was done on the table's D call, TRBD1. TRBV21-1 is a pseudogene segment. There are 16 residues in the CDR3. The CDR3 sequence: CASSPKCRTGGTEAFF. CDR3 nucleotides: TGTGCCAGCAGCCCAAAGTGTAGGACAGGGGGGACTGAAGCTTTCTTT.

The chain carries TRBV19 and TRBJ1-6; 8 nucleotides align to TRBD1. Germline assignment: CDR1 LNHDA and CDR2 SQIVND (reference sequence). This CDR3 is 15 amino acids long. The ends lost 2 bases at V and 9 bases at J; junction bases unmatched: 6. CDR3 region: CASSIQGAGASPLHF. The CDR3 DNA follows: TGTGCCAGTAGTATACAGGGGGCCGGAGCTTCACCCCTCCACTTT.

This clone has more than one count but fewer than ten. The chain combines TRBV4-2 with TRBJ1-5; 8 bases align to TRBD1. Germline V CDR1 and CDR2: LGHNA, YNFKEQ. The V and J ends lost 0 bases and 5 bases, in that order; junction bases with no gene match: 6. This CDR3 is built from 16 residues. CDR3 amino acids: CASSQEPGQDYQPQHF. DNA of the CDR3: TGTGCCAGCAGCCAAGAACCGGGACAGGATTATCAGCCCCAGCATTTT.

This sequence joins TRBV9 and TRBJ2-1; 7 bases agree with TRBD2. J gave up 4 bases and V 1 base, and 5 bases lay outside the gene matches. The CDR3 is 15 residues long. Per the germline V gene, CDR1 is SGDLS and CDR2 is YYNGEE. CDR3 sequence (DNA): TGTGCCAGCAGCGTATCGGGAGGAGAATACAATGAGCAGTTCTTC. Its translation: CASSVSGGEYNEQFF.

The sample holds one count of this clone. V usage is TRBV9 and J usage is TRBJ2-5; 9 nucleotides match TRBD2. V was pared by 3 bases and J by 4 bases, with 13 bases of the junction left unmatched. CDR1 and CDR2 from the germline V gene are SGDLS and YYNGEE. The CDR3 contains 17 residues. The DNA for the CDR3 is TGTGCCAGCAGCGCCCAGGGGGGCGGGAGGGCTAGAGAGACCCAGTACTTC. Protein: CASSAQGGGRARETQYF.

This rearrangement joins TRBV5-5 to TRBJ1-1; D gene unclear. Germline loops: CDR1 SGHKS, CDR2 YYEKEE (reference sequence). V dropped 4 bases and J dropped 0 bases, with 10 bases sitting between them. The CDR3 loop spans 14 amino acids. The chain's CDR3 is CASSTLIVNTEAFF. CDR3 coding DNA: TGTGCCAGCAGCACCCTCATAGTGAACACTGAAGCTTTCTTT.

The chain is built from TRBV28 and TRBJ2-1; possibly TRBD2 for D (5 bases). This CDR3 comprises 14 residues. Germline-derived CDR1 and CDR2 are MDHEN and SYDVKM. The germline V and J ends were trimmed by 2 bases and 11 bases, with 16 bases remaining between them. CDR3 nucleotides: TGTGCCAGCAGTTTAGTGGCAGAGAGGGCCCAGCAGTTCTTC. Protein: CASSLVAERAQQFF.

This chain joins TRBV7-8 and TRBJ1-5; 11 bases line up with TRBD1. V lost 5 bases to trimming and J lost 8 bases; unmatched junction nucleotides: 5. The CDR3 length is 14 residues. Germline CDR1 reads SGHVS; CDR2 reads FQNEAQ. Here the CDR3 reads CASSPRDRGEPQHF. As DNA, the CDR3 is TGTGCCAGCAGCCCCCGGGACAGGGGGGAGCCCCAGCATTTT.

The gene calls are TRBV18 and TRBJ1-5; D uncertain. This CDR3 is built from 13 residues. Trimming pared 3 bases from V and 7 bases from J, leaving 10 bases between. CDR1 is KGHSH and CDR2 is LQKENI in the germline V gene. The CDR3 here is CASSPTGRQPQHF. CDR3 DNA: TGTGCCAGCTCACCGACGGGTAGGCAGCCCCAGCATTTT.

The chain has TRBV18 and TRBJ1-1; D ambiguous. The CDR3 covers 13 residues. Germline CDR1 and CDR2: KGHSH and LQKENI. V was shortened by 3 bases and J by 6 bases, with 11 bases between the two germline ends. The CDR3 sequence is CASSPPGGSEAFF. In nucleotides, the CDR3 is TGTGCCAGCTCACCCCCCGGAGGGTCTGAAGCTTTCTTT. Based on the CDR3 plus reference TRBV18 and TRBJ1-1, the full variable domain is NAGVMQNPRHLVRRRGQEARLRCSPMKGHSHVYWYRQLPEEGLKFMVYLQKENIIDESGMPKERFSAEFPKEGPSILRIQQVVRGDSAAYFCASSPPGGSEAFFGQGTRLTVV.

The J gene is TRBJ2-7, the V gene TRBV6-5; TRBD1 agrees at 9 bases. CDR1 MNHEY and CDR2 SVGAGI come from the germline V gene. The ends lost 5 bases at V and 4 bases at J; junction bases unmatched: 6. The CDR3 is 14 residues long. In nucleotides, the CDR3 is TGTGCCAGCAGTAAACAGGGGGCGCAATACGAGCAGTACTTC. This codes for CASSKQGAQYEQYF.

The chain combines TRBV27 with TRBJ2-3; D is undetermined. Trimming removed 5 bases at V and 2 bases at J, with 5 bases between. The germline CDR1 and CDR2 sequences are MNHEY and SMNVEV (reference sequence). The CDR3 has 12 residues. CDR3 amino acids: CASSLLTDTQYF. Written as DNA, the CDR3 is TGTGCCAGCAGTCTCCTCACAGATACGCAGTATTTT.

The V call is TRBV3-1 (or the pseudogene TRBV3-2), the J call TRBJ2-1; 10 nucleotides match TRBD2. Germline values: CDR1 LGHDT, CDR2 YNNKEL (reference sequence). Losses at the gene ends were 1 base for V and 3 bases for J; bases not matched to a gene: 9. The CDR3 covers 18 residues. In nucleotides, the CDR3 is TGTGCCAGCAGCCAAGTGGCTAGCGGGAGCATAATCTACAATGAGCAGTTCTTC. Its protein is CASSQVASGSIIYNEQFF.

CDR3 nucleotides: TGCGCCAGCAGTGAGGCCGCGGCGGGGCCCCCCTACGAGCAGTACTTC. Amino acid sequence: CASSEAAAGPPYEQYF. The rearrangement joins TRBV10-1 to TRBJ2-7, with D perhaps matching TRBD2 (6 bases). V was shortened by 2 bases and J by 2 bases, with 16 bases between the two germline ends. Germline values: CDR1 WNHNN, CDR2 SYGVQD (reference sequence). This CDR3 is built from 16 residues.

This clone was recorded a few times. The chain is built from TRBV20-1 and TRBJ1-6; D call uncertain. This CDR3 is 15 amino acids long. Germline assignment: CDR1 DFQATT and CDR2 SNEGSKA (reference sequence). The ends were cut back, 3 bases at V and 2 bases at J, with 11 bases in the middle. The CDR3 bases are TGCAGTGCTAGTCGGGAATCCCCCTATAATTCACCCCTCCACTTT. As protein: CSASRESPYNSPLHF.

This clone has only one observation. V gene TRBV19 combines with J gene TRBJ1-5; 10 bases are shared with TRBD1. The V gene's germline CDR1 is LNHDA and CDR2 SQIVND (reference sequence). Unmatched junction bases numbered 4, after V lost 3 bases and J lost 2 bases. This CDR3 comprises 16 residues. CDR3 protein: CASSMGTGEGNQPQHF. CDR3 sequence (DNA): TGTGCCAGTAGTATGGGGACAGGGGAGGGCAATCAGCCCCAGCATTTT.

This chain joins TRBV5-1 and TRBJ2-1; D gene unclear. Trimming stripped 4 bases from V and 7 bases from J, with 15 bases between. CDR3 length: 14 residues. Germline CDR1 is SGHRS and CDR2 is YFSETQ. CDR3 nucleotide sequence: TGCGCCAGCAGCGCGGAAAATCTCGTGAATGAGCAGTTCTTC. This gives the protein CASSAENLVNEQFF.